One sample yielded the 30 T cell receptor beta chains listed below, sequenced in a study of blood T cells in healthy people across ages. With a J-beta primer mix and a sample-barcoded 5' primer, a second PCR ran roughly 6 to 12 cycles. One entry per CDR3 protein, called by TCRdb with MiXCR from the 5' RACE reads. The sample shows more than 600,000 distinct CDR3 sequences, 25% of them seen only once. These data also formed part of another study, on T cells of mothers and their children.

Sequencing was carried out using blood. Source of these receptors: a boy aged 5-17 years in good health.

This clonotype occurred a few times. The chain has TRBV4-3 and TRBJ2-6; D unclear. Trimming removed 0 bases at V and 0 bases at J, with 6 bases between. This CDR3 has 16 amino acids. The germline gives CDR1 LGHNA, CDR2 YSLEER. This CDR3 reads CASSQDISSGANVLTF. Written as DNA, the CDR3 is TGCGCCAGCAGCCAAGATATAAGCTCTGGGGCCAACGTCCTGACTTTC.

The chain employs TRBV5-6 and TRBJ1-4; D remains ambiguous. This CDR3 has 13 amino acids. The germline V gene encodes CDR1 SGHDT and CDR2 YYEEEE. V was clipped by 0 bases and J by 7 bases, with 7 bases between them. CDR3 DNA: TGTGCCAGCAGCTTGGCAGCTTCTGAAAAACTGTTTTTT. Translating it yields CASSLAASEKLFF. Full variable domain (outside the CDR3, taken from reference TRBV5-6 and TRBJ1-4): DAGVTQSPTHLIKTRGQQVTLRCSPKSGHDTVSWYQQALGQGPQFIFQYYEEEERQRGNFPDRFSGHQFPNYSSELNVNALLLGDSALYLCASSLAASEKLFFGSGTQLSVL.

This chain uses TRBV20-1 with TRBJ1-2, with D possibly matching TRBD1 (5 bases). With 0 bases removed from V and 3 bases from J, the gap between germline ends came to 11 bases. Germline values: CDR1 DFQATT, CDR2 SNEGSKA (reference sequence). The CDR3 is made up of 14 amino acids. CDR3 region: CSARDLWGDYGYTF. The CDR3 DNA reads as TGCAGTGCTAGAGATCTATGGGGGGACTATGGCTACACCTTC.

V is TRBV29-1 and J is TRBJ2-1; TRBD1 aligns across 8 bases. V was clipped by 3 bases and J by 8 bases; unmatched bases: 12. This CDR3 has 15 amino acids. Germline CDR1 reads SQVTM; CDR2 reads ANQGSEA. Here the CDR3 reads CSVEADRDVWDEQFF. The CDR3 DNA is TGCAGCGTTGAGGCGGACAGGGACGTATGGGATGAGCAGTTCTTC.

This clonotype was picked up a small number of times. V gene TRBV20-1 combines with J gene TRBJ2-7, with TRBD2 matching 10 bases. This CDR3 has 13 amino acids. V dropped 4 bases and J dropped 3; count of bases not matched to a gene: 3. CDR1 and CDR2 (germline): DFQATT, SNEGSKA (reference sequence). Here the CDR3 DNA reads TGCAGTGCTACTAGCGGGAGCTACTACGAGCAGTACTTC. Translated, it gives CSATSGSYYEQYF.

The chain has TRBV5-1 and TRBJ2-5, with a tentative D call TRBD1 (6 bases). Germline V gene sequence: CDR1 SGHRS, CDR2 YFSETQ. The length of the CDR3 is 15 residues. The ends were cut back, 4 bases at V and 1 base at J, with 14 bases in the middle. The CDR3 DNA follows: TGCGCCAGCAGCCGACAGACAGGACTCCAAGAGACCCAGTACTTC. Translating it yields CASSRQTGLQETQYF.

This sequence joins TRBV5-1 and TRBJ2-2, with no clear D. V gave up 0 bases and J gave up 5 bases, with 11 bases separating them. Germline values: CDR1 SGHRS, CDR2 YFSETQ. This CDR3 region has 15 residues. The CDR3 region is CASSLGLPETGELFF. CDR3 nucleotides: TGCGCCAGCAGCTTGGGACTCCCGGAGACCGGGGAGCTGTTTTTT.

The genes are TRBV12-3 or TRBV12-4 and TRBJ1-1; D is ambiguous. The CDR3 consists of 14 residues. V was trimmed by 7 bases and J by 8 bases, leaving 20 bases between them. The CDR3 is CASNFPGGRSEAFF. Here the CDR3 DNA reads TGTGCCAGCAATTTTCCGGGAGGGAGGTCGGAAGCTTTCTTT.

The sample holds a few counts of this clonotype. The chain is built from TRBV19 and TRBJ2-7; D gene unclear. CDR3 length: 13 amino acids. In germline, CDR1 is LNHDA, CDR2 SQIVND (reference sequence). The V and J ends lost 0 bases and 3 bases respectively, with 6 bases between them. In DNA, the CDR3 is TGTGCCAGTAGTATAGAGCGAAACTACGAGCAGTACTTC. Protein product: CASSIERNYEQYF.

This clonotype was found a few times. DNA for the CDR3: TGTGCCACCGTTACTGGGACCGCATATGGCTACACCTTC. This sequence encodes CATVTGTAYGYTF. The chain employs TRBV7-9 and TRBJ1-2; D perhaps matches TRBD1 (5 bases). This CDR3 is 13 amino acids long. CDR1 SEHNR and CDR2 FQNEAQ come from the germline V gene (reference sequence). Deletions cut 10 bases from V and 5 bases from J, with 17 bases between.

The rearrangement uses TRBV27 and TRBJ1-1; D unclear. The CDR3 is made up of 15 amino acids. Germline CDR1 reads MNHEY; CDR2 reads SMNVEV (reference sequence). V lost 4 bases to trimming and J lost 0 bases, with 12 bases between them. This chain's CDR3 is CASSSRRAMNTEAFF. The CDR3 nucleotides are TGTGCCAGCAGTTCCCGACGGGCCATGAACACTGAAGCTTTCTTT.

The CDR3 DNA sequence: TGCGCCAGCAGCCGGAGGAACGAGGAGGGTGTCCGGGGCTACACCTTC. It is translated as CASSRRNEEGVRGYTF. The V and J genes are TRBV4-1 and TRBJ1-2; D not resolved. The CDR3 extends over 16 amino acids. Germline CDR1 and CDR2: MGHRA and YSYEKL. V was cut by 4 bases and J by 8 bases, with 23 bases left in between.

The chain joins TRBV5-6 to TRBJ2-7; a weak D match, TRBD2 (6 bases). CDR1 SGHDT and CDR2 YYEEEE come from the germline V gene. V was pared by 0 bases and J by 2 bases, with 15 bases between. The CDR3 length is 16 residues. CDR3 amino acids: CASSLGLFGGAYEQYF. The CDR3 DNA reads TGTGCCAGCAGCTTGGGACTCTTCGGAGGGGCCTACGAGCAGTACTTC.

This chain joins TRBV12-3 or TRBV12-4 and TRBJ2-3; the D is unclear. Trimming left V 1 base short and J 8 bases short, with 7 bases between. The CDR3 loop spans 12 amino acids. For the CDR3, the DNA is TGTGCCAGCAGTTTAGGGGCGGCTACGCAGTATTTT. Its protein product is CASSLGAATQYF.

CDR3 DNA: TGCGCCAGCAGCCTGAGCGGGAGGACTAACACCGGGGAGCTGTTTTTT. As protein: CASSLSGRTNTGELFF. The chain uses TRBV5-1 and TRBJ2-2, with 9 bases that match TRBD2. The trim removed 4 bases at V and 2 bases at J, leaving 6 bases unmatched. This CDR3 is 16 amino acids long. In germline, CDR1 is SGHRS, CDR2 YFSETQ.

This clonotype was counted a few times. The rearrangement joins TRBV10-3 to TRBJ2-5; the D call may be TRBD1 or TRBD2 (5 bases each). The CDR3 runs to 16 residues. Germline V gene data show CDR1 as ENHRY and CDR2 as SYGVKD. Trimming cost V 3 bases and J 4 bases, with 18 bases left between them. CDR3 sequence reads: CAISERSGSGGETQYF. The CDR3 coding sequence is TGTGCCATCAGTGAACGAAGTGGGAGTGGGGGAGAGACCCAGTACTTC.

The table lists this clonotype with a few counts. CDR3 residues: CSARRGSQETQYF. The CDR3 bases are TGCAGTGCTAGACGGGGCAGCCAAGAGACCCAGTACTTC. This rearrangement joins TRBV20-1 to TRBJ2-5; the D call may be TRBD1 or TRBD2 (5 bases each). V lost 2 bases to trimming and J lost 1 base, with 8 bases between them. This CDR3 comprises 13 residues. Germline CDR1 DFQATT, CDR2 SNEGSKA (reference sequence).

V and J are TRBV7-9 and TRBJ2-4; no reliable D call. Trimming shortened V by 10 bases and J by 8 bases, and 21 bases separated the two germline ends. CDR1 SEHNR and CDR2 FQNEAQ come from the germline V gene (reference sequence). This CDR3 is built from 14 residues. The CDR3 loop is CATTGVGRADIQYF. In DNA form, the CDR3 reads TGTGCCACTACCGGTGTTGGCCGCGCGGACATTCAGTACTTC.

The chain uses TRBV2 and TRBJ2-1, with D unresolved. This CDR3 has 14 residues. From germline, CDR1 is SNHLY and CDR2 FYNNEI. V gave up 2 bases and J gave up 2 bases, with 7 bases separating them. In nucleotides, the CDR3 is TGTGCCAGCAGTGAAATCACTACCTACAATGAGCAGTTCTTC. Encoded protein: CASSEITTYNEQFF.

This chain connects TRBV18 to TRBJ2-1; 13 positions match TRBD2. Germline V gives CDR1 KGHSH, CDR2 LQKENI. The CDR3 sequence is 17 residues long. With 6 bases clipped from V and 7 bases from J, the junction kept 12 bases outside the gene matches. The CDR3 DNA is TGTGCCAGCTCGAGACCGGGACTAGCGGGGCGGGGGAATGAGCAGTTCTTC. Its translation: CASSRPGLAGRGNEQFF.

The V gene is TRBV7-3, the J gene TRBJ2-1; D unclear. Between the trimmed V and J ends, which lost 0 bases and 5 bases, there was a span of 11 bases. Germline CDR1 reads SGHTA; CDR2 reads FQGTGA. The CDR3 has 15 amino acids. The CDR3 DNA is TGTGCCAGCAGCTTAACTGGGGTAAAGGACAATGAGCAGTTCTTC. Protein sequence: CASSLTGVKDNEQFF.

This clonotype was detected a few times. This sequence joins TRBV4-3 and TRBJ2-3; 7 nucleotides match TRBD2. After removal of 0 bases from V and 6 bases from J, the junction contained 6 bases not matched to a gene. The CDR3 is 15 amino acids. Looked up from germline, CDR1 is LGHNA and CDR2 is YSLEER. CDR3 nucleotides: TGCGCCAGCAGCCAAGAGCCAGCGGGGAAGGATACGCAGTATTTT. Amino acid sequence: CASSQEPAGKDTQYF.

This clonotype showed up many times. A junction boundary mismatches the germline segment, possibly from a read error. This CDR3 is CASSSTGGDSPLHF. CDR3 sequence (DNA): TGTGCCAGCAGCTCGACAGGGGGCGATTCGCCCCTCCACTTT. The V gene is TRBV7-3, the J gene TRBJ1-6, with 10 bases lining up with TRBD1. From germline, CDR1 is SGHTA and CDR2 FQGTGA. This CDR3 is 14 amino acids long.

This clonotype was seen a few times. The gene calls are TRBV6-5 and TRBJ2-4; the D is unclear. The germline gives CDR1 MNHEY, CDR2 SVGAGI. Between the trimmed V and J ends, which lost 2 bases and 3 bases, there was a span of 8 bases. The CDR3 sequence is 14 residues long. CDR3 DNA: TGTGCCAGCAGTTACGGGCAAGACAAAAACATTCAGTACTTC. Residues: CASSYGQDKNIQYF.

The chain links TRBV5-1 to TRBJ1-1; D is ambiguous. CDR3 size: 14 residues. From germline, CDR1 is SGHRS and CDR2 YFSETQ. The V and J ends lost 1 base and 1 base respectively, with 8 bases between them. The CDR3 is CASSLSAQNTEAFF. The CDR3 region has the DNA TGCGCCAGCAGCTTGTCCGCTCAGAACACTGAAGCTTTCTTT.

In this sample, this clonotype turned up a few times. J is TRBJ2-1 and V is TRBV20-1; D might be TRBD2 (6 bases). Per germline, CDR1 DFQATT and CDR2 SNEGSKA (reference sequence). The CDR3 runs 16 residues. Between the trimmed V and J ends, which lost 3 bases and 2 bases, there was a span of 17 bases. The CDR3 region has the DNA TGCAGTGCTAGGGGCCACCGGGACTCGCCCTACAATGAGCAGTTCTTC. Translating it yields CSARGHRDSPYNEQFF.

V gene TRBV5-1 combines with J gene TRBJ2-1, with 10 bases lining up with TRBD2. This CDR3 has 19 residues. CDR1 SGHRS and CDR2 YFSETQ come from the germline V gene. V dropped 0 bases and J dropped 6; count of bases not matched to a gene: 15. The CDR3 loop reads CASSLEGLLAGRPRNEQFF. In DNA form, the CDR3 reads TGCGCCAGCAGCTTGGAAGGTTTACTAGCGGGACGACCGCGCAATGAGCAGTTCTTC.

V is TRBV28 and J is TRBJ2-1; D call uncertain. The V gene lost 3 bases and the J gene lost 0 bases, with 9 bases spanning the gap. The CDR3 sequence is 15 residues long. Germline V lookup: CDR1 MDHEN, CDR2 SYDVKM. The CDR3 loop is CASSFRPSSYNEQFF. In DNA, the CDR3 is TGTGCCAGCAGTTTCCGTCCCAGCTCCTACAATGAGCAGTTCTTC.

This clonotype was seen a handful of times. This chain links TRBV13 with TRBJ2-1, with 7 nucleotides matching TRBD1. Germline loops: CDR1 PRHDT, CDR2 FYEKMQ (reference sequence). This CDR3 comprises 14 residues. V was clipped by 0 bases and J by 9 bases; unmatched bases: 5. CDR3 sequence reads: CASSLGTGISEQFF. The CDR3 nucleotides read TGTGCCAGCAGCTTAGGGACAGGGATTAGTGAGCAGTTCTTC.

This clonotype was counted a few times. The genes are TRBV6-5 and TRBJ2-5; D may correspond to TRBD1 or TRBD2 (6 bases each). The J call may be faulty, since TRBJ2-7 better matches the DNA end. The germline gives CDR1 MNHEY, CDR2 SVGAGI. This CDR3 comprises 14 residues. Here the CDR3 DNA reads TGTGCCAGCAGGAGGGGGGCTAATTCCTACGAGCAGTACTTC. It encodes CASRRGANSYEQYF.